Below, 16 T cell receptor beta chains from the same sample are listed, as sequenced in a study of blood T cell repertoires in COVID-19 (dated by TCRdb to 2018 to 2020). The method was the immunoSEQ multiplex PCR assay. TCRdb stores this immuneACCESS table with in-frame sequences only. Part of the clones is absent; in the studies checked, under half of the shortfall reflects unresolved V genes, and no reason is known for the rest. This sample gives about 120,000 clones in total; roughly 91% of them show up just once. The biggest ten clones account for less than 5.5% of the sample. Material for sequencing was peripheral blood. These receptors came from a man aged 55 to 70 with COVID-19, enrolled during active disease.

This sequence joins TRBV4-3 and TRBJ2-7; TRBD2 is a possible D gene (6 bases). V was pared by 0 bases and J by 3 bases, with 15 bases between. CDR3 length: 16 amino acids. Germline lookup yields CDR1 LGHNA and CDR2 YSLEER. The CDR3 spells CASSQDTVGGDYEQYF. CDR3 DNA: TGCGCCAGCAGCCAAGATACAGTGGGCGGGGACTACGAGCAGTACTTC.

In DNA, the CDR3 is TGTGCCAGCAGCTTGGCCAACCGAGATGGCTACACCTTC. It encodes CASSLANRDGYTF. J is TRBJ1-2 and V is TRBV5-4; D not resolved. The germline V gene has CDR1 SGHNT and CDR2 YYREEE (reference sequence). The V end lost 0 bases, the J end lost 6 bases, and 9 bases lay between the germline ends. CDR3 length equals 13 residues. Filled out from reference TRBV5-4 and TRBJ1-2, the complete variable domain reads ETGVTQSPTHLIKTRGQQVTLRCSSQSGHNTVSWYQQALGQGPQFIFQYYREEENGRGNFPPRFSGLQFPNYSSELNVNALELDDSALYLCASSLANRDGYTFGSGTRLTVV.

The CDR3 reads CASSLGGKPYF. CDR3 coding DNA: TGTGCCAGCAGTTTAGGGGGCAAACCGTACTTC. The chain links TRBV12-3 or TRBV12-4 to TRBJ2-7; tentative D call: TRBD1 (5 bases). The CDR3 contains 11 residues. V was clipped by 1 base and J by 12 bases, with 10 bases between them.

The chain recombines TRBV18 with TRBJ2-6; 12 bases map to TRBD1. The CDR3 length is 20 residues. Germline CDR1 is KGHSH and CDR2 is LQKENI. Trimming at V came to 4 bases and at J to 1 base, leaving 11 bases not matched to a gene. The CDR3 DNA reads TGTGCCAGCTCACATCTACCGGTGGGACAGGGGGCATCTGGGGCCAACGTCCTGACTTTC. Encoded protein: CASSHLPVGQGASGANVLTF.

The chain couples TRBV6-5 to TRBJ2-5; 8 bases agree with TRBD1. The germline CDR1 and CDR2 sequences are MNHEY and SVGAGI. The J segment lost 5 bases and the V segment lost 6 bases, leaving 8 bases of the junction unmatched. The CDR3 is made up of 14 amino acids. The CDR3 DNA reads as TGTGCCAGCAGACAAGCAGGGGGCCGGGAGACCCAGTACTTC. Protein: CASRQAGGRETQYF.

The chain links TRBV5-1 to TRBJ2-3; D might be TRBD1 (5 bases). The V gene lost 1 base and the J gene lost 4 bases, with 13 bases spanning the gap. CDR1 is SGHRS and CDR2 is YFSETQ in the germline V gene. There are 15 residues in the CDR3. The CDR3 sequence is CASSLLQGPSDTQYF. The CDR3 DNA follows: TGCGCCAGCAGCTTGCTTCAGGGTCCCTCAGATACGCAGTATTTT.

The CDR3 bases are TGTGCCAGCAGTCACGGGGAGATCTACGAGCAGTACTTC. This codes for CASSHGEIYEQYF. V usage is TRBV6-5 and J usage is TRBJ2-7, with TRBD2 as a possible D gene (5 bases). The CDR3 is made up of 13 amino acids. Trimming cost V 5 bases and J 3 bases, with 11 bases left between them. Germline-derived CDR1 and CDR2 are MNHEY and SVGAGI.

This rearrangement joins TRBV7-2 to TRBJ1-2; 8 nucleotides align to TRBD1. V dropped 5 bases and J dropped 8; count of bases not matched to a gene: 7. Germline CDR1 and CDR2: SGHTA and FQGNSA. This CDR3 comprises 13 residues. DNA for the CDR3: TGTGCCAGCAGCGGCCGGACAGGGTACGGCTACACCTTC. It translates to CASSGRTGYGYTF.

The chain recombines TRBV18 with TRBJ1-5, with a tentative D call TRBD1 (6 bases). The CDR3 totals 13 residues. Germline lookup yields CDR1 KGHSH and CDR2 LQKENI. Trimming stripped 8 bases from V and 6 bases from J, with 14 bases between. The CDR3 bases are TGTGCCAGCGGACCAGGGGAGGGTCAGCCCCAGCATTTT. It is translated as CASGPGEGQPQHF.

V gene TRBV24-1 combines with J gene TRBJ2-1; 7 bases map to TRBD1. Germline lookup yields CDR1 KGHDR and CDR2 SFDVKD. With V trimmed by 5 bases and J by 9 bases, 12 bases remained unmatched. CDR3 length: 15 residues. CDR3 amino acids: CATSGGQPAGGEQFF. DNA for the CDR3: TGTGCCACCAGTGGGGGACAGCCCGCCGGAGGTGAGCAGTTCTTC.

The rearrangement joins TRBV4-3 to TRBJ1-2; D is perhaps TRBD1 (5 bases). This CDR3 has 19 residues. From germline, CDR1 is LGHNA and CDR2 YSLEER. Deletions cut 0 bases from V and 4 bases from J, with 24 bases between. The CDR3 loop reads CASSQDFIAGYSSAYGYTF. CDR3 nucleotide sequence: TGCGCCAGCAGCCAAGATTTTATTGCAGGGTATAGCTCTGCCTATGGCTACACCTTC.

The rearrangement uses TRBV28 and TRBJ1-1, with D possibly matching TRBD1 (5 bases). V shed 6 bases and J shed 0 bases, with 20 bases lying between them. Germline V lookup: CDR1 MDHEN, CDR2 SYDVKM. The CDR3 sequence is 17 residues long. CDR3 loop: CASRNLEAIGVNTEAFF. CDR3 sequence (DNA): TGTGCCAGCAGGAACCTCGAGGCTATAGGGGTGAACACTGAAGCTTTCTTT. Looking up the rest from reference TRBV28 and TRBJ1-1 gives the full variable domain: DVKVTQSSRYLVKRTGEKVFLECVQDMDHENMFWYRQDPGLGLRLIYFSYDVKMKEKGDIPEGYSVSREKKERFSLILESASTNQTSMYLCASRNLEAIGVNTEAFFGQGTRLTVV.

The rearrangement links TRBV6-4 to TRBJ2-1; D might be TRBD1 (5 bases). Trimming left V 3 bases short and J 10 bases short, with 19 bases between. This CDR3 contains 15 residues. Germline lookup yields CDR1 MRHNA and CDR2 SNTAGT. This CDR3 is CASSEVVSGSGEQFF. The CDR3, as DNA: TGTGCCAGCAGTGAAGTAGTGTCAGGGTCTGGGGAGCAGTTCTTC.

The chain has TRBV11-2 and TRBJ1-4; the D is unclear. V was clipped by 2 bases and J by 5 bases, with 9 bases between them. This CDR3 is 14 amino acids long. The germline V gene has CDR1 SGHAT and CDR2 FQNNGV. The CDR3 bases are TGTGCCAGCAGCTTAAGAGGTGTCAATGAAAAACTGTTTTTT. It encodes CASSLRGVNEKLFF.

The V call is TRBV5-4, the J call TRBJ1-3; D is uncertain. Trimming shortened V by 0 bases and J by 0 bases, and 13 bases separated the two germline ends. The CDR3 contains 17 residues. Germline-derived CDR1 and CDR2 are SGHNT and YYREEE (reference sequence). CDR3 nucleotides: TGTGCCAGCAGCTTGGACGGGTCAGCTATCTCTGGAAACACCATATATTTT. The encoded protein is CASSLDGSAISGNTIYF.

This clone was observed a single time. The chain uses TRBV19 and TRBJ2-7, with TRBD1 matching over 11 bases. Looked up from germline, CDR1 is LNHDA and CDR2 is SQIVND (reference sequence). With V trimmed by 6 bases and J by 2 bases, 9 bases remained unmatched. The CDR3 contains 16 residues. Here the CDR3 DNA reads TGTGCCAGTAGCCCATCAGGGACAGGGGGTACCTACGAGCAGTACTTC. Its translation is CASSPSGTGGTYEQYF.